The sequence of this T cell receptor (beta chain) was determined in a study of shared clonotypes between healthy human individuals. Study-wide points: Around 5.3% of naive CD4 clonotypes were shared across four donors. Naive subsets, compared against memory subsets, generally had larger estimated richness values.

Comments on this clone: Its antigen remains unidentified. This CDR3 is also generated by other DNA sequences in the sample.

Donors, without exception, were Caucasian adults residing in Nashville, Tennessee. The data were produced by immunoSEQ multiplex PCR, yet TCRdb's version contains in-frame clones alone and is incomplete. The table includes 2,100,000 or so clones, around 95% detected once. CDR1 and CDR2 (germline): SGHRS, YFSETQ. The CDR3 is 13 amino acids. Losses at the gene ends were 1 base for V and 4 bases for J; bases not matched to a gene: 1. This chain uses TRBV5-1 with TRBJ2-7; 8 bases align to TRBD1. The sequenced material came from naive CD4+ T cells sorted from blood. Subset reported: CD45RA+ positively selected. The source is a man between 18 and 35 years old in good health. CDR3 sequence (DNA): TGCGCCAGCAGCTTGACAGGGGGGTACGAGCAGTACTTC. Its protein is CASSLTGGYEQYF.